This TCR beta chain was identified in a study of blood T cell repertoires in COVID-19. The CDR3 has 15 amino acids. Looked up from germline, CDR1 is MNHEY and CDR2 is SVGAGI. V was shortened by 8 bases and J by 0 bases, with 16 bases between the two germline ends. Original processing notes: Reference gene primer amplification gave nucleated cell count estimates. TCRdb's table, derived via immunoSEQ multiplex PCR, lists solely in-frame clones and lacks some. V and J calls and clone size are as listed in that table; D and trimming were resolved from the DNA. Among about 180,000 clones listed, around 87% were seen once.

The V and J genes are TRBV6-5 and TRBJ1-1; possible D gene TRBD1, 6 bases. The sequencing input was peripheral blood. This TCR came from a woman aged 70-85 years with COVID-19, enrolled during active disease. The CDR3 DNA reads as TGTGCCAGCCGGGCAGGGGTGTCCATGAACACTGAAGCTTTCTTT. Translated: CASRAGVSMNTEAFF.